Listed below are T cell receptor beta chains from one sample, sequenced in a study of CD8 T cells in ankylosing spondylitis. TCRdb ran MiXCR on the 5' RACE reads and lists one entry per CDR3 protein. The sample shows around 130,000 distinct CDR3 sequences, about an eighth of them seen only once. The sequenced material came from blood, either unsorted or a sorted T cell fraction (not recorded which). The receptors come from a female donor with ankylosing spondylitis or in good health (not recorded which). Each CDR3 is given with its conserved first and last residue. The D gene is left open where the match is weak. A row's size may be missing; if present it is once, few, many or a size class.

CDR3nt,CDR3aa,j_gene,d_gene,v_gene,abundance
TGTGCCAGCAGCTTCAGGGGGCGGGGGAACACTGAAGCTTTCTTT,CASSFRGRGNTEAFF,TRBJ1-1,TRBD1,TRBV7-2,many
TGTGCCAGCAGTTTAGCGGGTGGTGCAGCGGGGATCCACAATGAGCAGTTCTTC,CASSLAGGAAGIHNEQFF,TRBJ2-1,TRBD2,TRBV28,few
TGCGCCAGCAGCCCCGGTGGCCCGGGAAGGGGTAGTCAGCCCCAGCATTTT,CASSPGGPGRGSQPQHF,TRBJ1-5,NA,TRBV4-1,many
TGCGCCAGCAGCCACGTAGGAGGTGGCACTGAAGCTTTCTTT,CASSHVGGGTEAFF,TRBJ1-1,NA,TRBV4-1,few
TGCGCCAGCAGCGGGGGGGGATTTAATTCACCCCTCCACTTT,CASSGGGFNSPLHF,TRBJ1-6,NA,TRBV5-1,many
TGCGCCAGCAGCTTGGGGGACAGGGGCAATGAGCAGTTCTTC,CASSLGDRGNEQFF,TRBJ2-1,TRBD1,TRBV5-1,few
TGTGCCAGTAGTGACTTTGGACGGACCATGAACACTGAAGCTTTCTTT,CASSDFGRTMNTEAFF,TRBJ1-1,NA,TRBV19,NA
TGCGCCAGCAGCGCCACCACTAGTAACTCCTACAATGAGCAGTTCTTC,CASSATTSNSYNEQFF,TRBJ2-1,NA,TRBV5-1,many
TGTGCCAGCAGCCAGCAGCTTTCAGATACGCAGTATTTT,CASSQQLSDTQYF,TRBJ2-3,NA,TRBV4-2,NA
TGCGCCAGCAGCTTGTTTCGTACGGGAATCTACGGGAACTACGAGCAGTACTTC,CASSLFRTGIYGNYEQYF,TRBJ2-7,NA,TRBV5-1,few
TGTGCCAGCAGTTACTCGACTAGCGGGAGTCCCCACGGGGCCAAAAACATTCAGTACTTC,CASSYSTSGSPHGAKNIQYF,TRBJ2-4,TRBD2,TRBV6-2/TRBV6-3,many
TGTGCCAGCAGCGTAGGGGACGGGGAGCTGTTTTTT,CASSVGDGELFF,TRBJ2-2,NA,TRBV9,many
TGTGCCAGCAGTTCCCCGGGACTAGCGACAGATACGCAGTATTTT,CASSSPGLATDTQYF,TRBJ2-3,TRBD2,TRBV12-3/TRBV12-4,many
TGTGCCAGCAGCGTCCGGGACAGGGGGCGCCGAGGAGACGACGGGGAGCTGTTTTTT,CASSVRDRGRRGDDGELFF,TRBJ2-2,TRBD1,TRBV9,many
TGCAGTGCTAGTAGGGGGACAGCTTCAAACTATGGCCACACCTTC,CSASRGTASNYGHTF,TRBJ1-2,TRBD1,TRBV20-1,once
TGTGCCAGCAGCTTAGCGCCCCAAGGCAATCAGCCCCAGCATTTT,CASSLAPQGNQPQHF,TRBJ1-5,NA,TRBV7-2,many
TGCAGTGCTAGGCCAGGAGCGGGGGTTACCGGGGAGCTGTTTTTT,CSARPGAGVTGELFF,TRBJ2-2,TRBD2,TRBV20-1,NA
TGCAGCACCGAACAGAGTAACACTGAAGCTTTCTTT,CSTEQSNTEAFF,TRBJ1-1,NA,TRBV29-1,many
TGTGCCACCAGCAGAGATCCAAATTCACCCCTCCACTTT,CATSRDPNSPLHF,TRBJ1-6,NA,TRBV15,few
TGTGCCAGCAGTTTATTGTCGGGACCCCTCCACTTT,CASSLLSGPLHF,TRBJ1-6,NA,TRBV12-3/TRBV12-4,NA
TGCAGTGCGACGTTTAGTAATCTTGGGGAAAGTCAGCCCCAGCATTTT,CSATFSNLGESQPQHF,TRBJ1-5,NA,TRBV20-1,many
TGCGCCAGCAGCTTGTCAATTACAGAGAACACTGAAGCTTTCTTT,CASSLSITENTEAFF,TRBJ1-1,NA,TRBV5-1,few
TGCAGTGCCCGGGACTGGGCCCCCCCAACTGAGCAGTTCTTC,CSARDWAPPTEQFF,TRBJ2-1,NA,TRBV20-1,few
TGTGCCAGCAGTTTGGACCGGCGGGACAACTTC,CASSLDRRDNF,TRBJ1-2,NA,TRBV12-3/TRBV12-4,many
TGCAGTGCTAGGGTCACTAGCGGGGGGGTCCACAATGAGCAGTTCTTC,CSARVTSGGVHNEQFF,TRBJ2-1,TRBD2,TRBV20-1,NA
TGTGCCAGCAGCTTAACTGGACTAGCGGGAGACGAGCAGTACTTC,CASSLTGLAGDEQYF,TRBJ2-7,TRBD2,TRBV11-2,NA
TGCGCCAGCAGCATAAGACTAGCGGGAGTATTAGGCGGGGAGCTGTTTTTT,CASSIRLAGVLGGELFF,TRBJ2-2,TRBD2,TRBV4-1,many
TGTGCCAGCAGCCCCTACGGGACTAGCTTCCAAGAGACCCAGTACTTC,CASSPYGTSFQETQYF,TRBJ2-5,TRBD2,TRBV7-9,NA
TGTGCCACTGGAAGTACTAGCGACTACGAGCAGTACTTC,CATGSTSDYEQYF,TRBJ2-7,TRBD2,TRBV10-3,many
TGTGCCAGTAGAAAACCATTATCGTCTGGGGCCAACGTCCTGACTTTC,CASRKPLSSGANVLTF,TRBJ2-6,NA,TRBV28,NA
TGTGCCAGCAGCCTAAGACAGGGCTGGGTTTCAGATACGCAGTATTTT,CASSLRQGWVSDTQYF,TRBJ2-3,TRBD1,TRBV11-2,few
TGTGCCAGCAGCCGAACAGGGACTGGAAACACCATATATTTT,CASSRTGTGNTIYF,TRBJ1-3,NA,TRBV12-3/TRBV12-4,many
TGTGCCACCAGTGATTCCGGGACAGGGCAGGAGCCCCAGCATTTT,CATSDSGTGQEPQHF,TRBJ1-5,TRBD1,TRBV24-1,NA
TGTGCCAGCAGCGACGACTCCCCGGAGACCCAGTACTTC,CASSDDSPETQYF,TRBJ2-5,NA,TRBV7-6,many
TGTGCCAGCAGACTCTCCGGGACGGCCTCCTACGAGCAGTACTTC,CASRLSGTASYEQYF,TRBJ2-7,NA,TRBV12-3/TRBV12-4,NA
TGTGCCAGCAGCCCCTCGGAGGGCAGGTCTTACGAGCAGTACTTC,CASSPSEGRSYEQYF,TRBJ2-7,NA,TRBV11-1,NA
TGCGCCAGCAGCTTACCTCAGACTAGCGGGAGAAATACGCAGTATTTT,CASSLPQTSGRNTQYF,TRBJ2-3,TRBD2,TRBV5-1,few